The entry below describes one TCR beta chain. This sample was included in a study of blood T cell repertoires in COVID-19. Study summary: The study drew acute and convalescent COVID-19 samples from the United States, Italy and Spain. T cells, B-cell-depleted T cells, or PBMCs supplied cDNA or gDNA.

Trimming left V 0 bases short and J 4 bases short, with 11 bases between. Germline V gene sequence: CDR1 SGDLS, CDR2 YYNGEE. CDR3 size: 15 residues. Authors' data handling: Reference gene primer amplification gave nucleated cell count estimates. TCRdb's copy holds only in-frame clones and misses some; the assay was immunoSEQ multiplex PCR. V and J calls and clone size are given by that table; D and trimming were obtained from the DNA. The data contain approximately 260,000 clones, nearly 85% of them singletons. The rearrangement joins TRBV9 to TRBJ2-1; D perhaps matches TRBD2 (6 bases). The sequenced sample was peripheral blood. The TCR sequence derives from a human donor in a cohort sampled during active COVID-19. CDR3 sequence (DNA): TGTGCCAGCAGCGTAGGGGTTAGCGGTTACAATGAGCAGTTCTTC. This gives the protein CASSVGVSGYNEQFF.